This T cell receptor beta chain was profiled in a study of blood T cell repertoires in COVID-19. The table came from immunoSEQ multiplex PCR; TCRdb's copy has only in-frame clones and leaves some out. The repertoire consists of tens of thousands of clones, with 85% to 90% occurring once and the leading ten covering 2.5%. The CDR3 is made up of 17 amino acids. Germline V gene lookup returns CDR1 LGHDT and CDR2 YNNKEL (reference sequence). With 4 bases removed from V and 6 bases from J, the gap between germline ends came to 24 bases. Sequenced: peripheral blood. The chain recombines TRBV3-1 (or the pseudogene TRBV3-2) with TRBJ1-1; the D gene is possibly TRBD1 (6 bases). The source is a human donor in a cohort sampled during active COVID-19. DNA for the CDR3: TGTGCCAGCAGCCCGACAGGAATAACAAACCGGGGGGCTGAAGCTTTCTTT. Amino acids: CASSPTGITNRGAEAFF.